This record looks at one T cell receptor (beta chain) sequence and its context. After removal of 4 bases from V and 1 base from J, the junction contained 6 bases not matched to a gene. CDR3 size: 16 residues. Germline CDR1 reads SGHTA; CDR2 reads FQGNSA. Data came from immunoSEQ multiplex PCR; TCRdb stores just in-frame clones and leaves some out. The table lists some 31,000 clones, 89% of them singletons. These data are taken from a study of T cell changes during pregnancy in multiple sclerosis. V is TRBV7-2 and J is TRBJ2-1; 8 bases match TRBD2. The receptor comes from a female donor with multiple sclerosis, enrolled in a pregnancy study. The source material was CD8+ T cells from peripheral blood mononuclear cells, sampled in the second trimester of pregnancy. This CDR3 reads CASSWDGRGSYNEQFF. CDR3 nucleotide sequence: TGTGCCAGCAGCTGGGACGGGAGGGGGTCCTACAATGAGCAGTTCTTC. The entire variable domain, with the rest obtained from reference TRBV7-2 and TRBJ2-1, is as follows: GAGVSQSPSNKVTEKGKDVELRCDPISGHTALYWYRQSLGQGLEFLIYFQGNSAPDKSGLPSDRFSAERTGGSVSTLTIQRTQQEDSAVYLCASSWDGRGSYNEQFFGPGTRLTVL.